The 25 T cell receptor beta chains listed next were all sequenced from one sample in a study of cytomegalovirus exposure and HLA in healthy donors. TCRdb's table, derived via immunoSEQ multiplex PCR, lists solely in-frame clones and lacks some. The repertoire holds 260,000 or so clones, 88% seen once, with about 0.86% in the top ten. The specimen was PBMCs. Source of these receptors: a woman aged 18-35 years in good health and CMV-seronegative.

The chain recombines TRBV7-2 with TRBJ1-6, with unresolved D. The CDR3 length is 14 residues. V was pared by 3 bases and J by 9 bases, with 12 bases between. Germline CDR1 SGHTA, CDR2 FQGNSA. Here the CDR3 reads CASSFARGSSPLHF. The CDR3 nucleotides read TGTGCCAGCAGCTTCGCCCGGGGAAGTTCACCCCTCCACTTT.

V is TRBV28 and J is TRBJ2-5; no reliable D call. Germline loops: CDR1 MDHEN, CDR2 SYDVKM. The CDR3 covers 13 residues. Trimming removed 2 bases at V and 5 bases at J, with 9 bases between. DNA for the CDR3: TGTGCCAGCAGTTTAGTGGGCGCGGAGACCCAGTACTTC. Translated, it gives CASSLVGAETQYF.

The chain uses TRBV28 and TRBJ2-7, with 8 bases that match TRBD2. Germline CDR1 and CDR2: MDHEN and SYDVKM. This CDR3 is 15 amino acids long. The trim removed 5 bases at V and 7 bases at J, leaving 13 bases unmatched. The CDR3 sequence is CASSPTESGSWEQYF. The CDR3 DNA follows: TGTGCCAGCAGTCCCACCGAAAGCGGGAGTTGGGAGCAGTACTTC.

This chain links TRBV18 with TRBJ2-7, with D maybe TRBD1 (5 bases). The CDR3 length is 13 residues. Germline V gene sequence: CDR1 KGHSH, CDR2 LQKENI. Trimming pared 2 bases from V and 0 bases from J, leaving 5 bases between. CDR3 in DNA: TGTGCCAGCTCACCAGGGGCCTCCTACGAGCAGTACTTC. Residues: CASSPGASYEQYF. Together with reference TRBV18 and TRBJ2-7, the CDR3 gives the full variable domain: NAGVMQNPRHLVRRRGQEARLRCSPMKGHSHVYWYRQLPEEGLKFMVYLQKENIIDESGMPKERFSAEFPKEGPSILRIQQVVRGDSAAYFCASSPGASYEQYFGPGTRLTVT.

V usage is TRBV6-1 and J usage is TRBJ1-2, with 9 positions matching TRBD1. Germline V gives CDR1 MNHNS, CDR2 SASEGT. V was clipped by 7 bases and J by 3 bases; unmatched bases: 9. The CDR3 covers 15 residues. The CDR3 spells CASTSGTGLYYGYTF. Written as DNA, the CDR3 is TGTGCCAGCACCTCCGGGACAGGGCTATACTATGGCTACACCTTC.

This clone has a handful of counts. The chain couples TRBV28 to TRBJ1-1, with 10 positions matching TRBD1. The CDR3 extends over 13 amino acids. Germline CDR1 is MDHEN and CDR2 is SYDVKM. V was clipped by 6 bases and J by 10 bases; unmatched bases: 8. As DNA, the CDR3 is TGTGCCAGCAGAACAGGAGGGACAGGGGTAGCTTTCTTT. Amino acid sequence: CASRTGGTGVAFF.

The chain couples TRBV2 to TRBJ2-3; 7 bases line up with TRBD1. Germline values: CDR1 SNHLY, CDR2 FYNNEI. The CDR3 loop spans 15 amino acids. Trimming took 3 bases from V and 4 from J; bases not matched to a gene: 7. CDR3 DNA: TGTGCCAGCAGTGATATTGGTCAGGGGGCAGATACGCAGTATTTT. It specifies CASSDIGQGADTQYF.

This sequence joins TRBV4-3 and TRBJ2-1, with 7 bases matching TRBD2. Unmatched junction bases numbered 9, after V lost 0 bases and J lost 10 bases. The CDR3 is made up of 15 amino acids. The germline V gene encodes CDR1 LGHNA and CDR2 YSLEER. DNA of the CDR3: TGCGCCAGCAGCCAAGAAGCGGGGCGTCTTAGAGAGCAGTTCTTC. This encodes CASSQEAGRLREQFF.

V is TRBV6-5 and J is TRBJ2-1, with a tentative D call TRBD2 (5 bases). Trimming pared 6 bases from V and 2 bases from J, leaving 11 bases between. Germline V gene sequence: CDR1 MNHEY, CDR2 SVGAGI. The CDR3 runs 14 residues. The CDR3 here is CASRRVGTYNEQFF. The CDR3 nucleotides read TGTGCCAGCAGGAGGGTTGGAACCTACAATGAGCAGTTCTTC.

The chain has TRBV13 and TRBJ2-7, with 7 bases fitting TRBD2. Germline V lookup: CDR1 PRHDT, CDR2 FYEKMQ (reference sequence). This CDR3 spans 17 amino acids. V was clipped by 2 bases and J by 2 bases; unmatched bases: 12. CDR3 DNA sequence: TGTGCCAGCAGCTTAAGGGTCGGCGGGAGTCTCACCTACGAGCAGTACTTC. Encoded protein: CASSLRVGGSLTYEQYF.

The CDR3 nucleotides are TGTGCCAGCTCAACTAAGGTCGGGGGGTCCACTGAAGCTTTCTTT. Protein product: CASSTKVGGSTEAFF. The chain carries TRBV18 and TRBJ1-1, with a tentative D call TRBD1 (5 bases). The CDR3 covers 15 residues. Trimming stripped 5 bases from V and 4 bases from J, with 17 bases between. Germline values: CDR1 KGHSH, CDR2 LQKENI.

This chain connects TRBV13 to TRBJ2-7, with 14 bases lining up with TRBD2. CDR3 length: 19 amino acids. V trimming: 0 bases; J trimming: 1 base; junction bases outside the gene matches: 8. Germline loops: CDR1 PRHDT, CDR2 FYEKMQ (reference sequence). This CDR3 reads CASSLGSLGLAGGSYEQYF. The CDR3 DNA sequence: TGTGCCAGCAGCTTAGGCTCTCTTGGACTAGCGGGAGGATCCTACGAGCAGTACTTC.

The chain recombines TRBV5-4 with TRBJ2-7; the match to TRBD2 covers 15 bases. V was clipped by 0 bases and J by 6 bases; unmatched bases: 13. This CDR3 contains 19 residues. CDR1 is SGHNT and CDR2 is YYREEE in the germline V gene (reference sequence). The CDR3 bases are TGTGCCAGCAGCTTGGGGACCCCGGGACTAGCGGGAGGAGTAGGCGAGCAGTACTTC. Translating it yields CASSLGTPGLAGGVGEQYF.

The gene calls are TRBV7-2 and TRBJ1-4; 7 nucleotides match TRBD1. The CDR3 contains 16 residues. Germline V gene sequence: CDR1 SGHTA, CDR2 FQGNSA. V dropped 4 bases and J dropped 2; count of bases not matched to a gene: 7. The CDR3 sequence is CASSSRGRRTNEKLFF. CDR3 nucleotides: TGTGCCAGCAGCTCGAGGGGGCGCAGGACTAATGAAAAACTGTTTTTT.

The chain joins TRBV10-3 to TRBJ2-1; 7 nucleotides match TRBD2. Germline V gene lookup returns CDR1 ENHRY and CDR2 SYGVKD. The J segment lost 8 bases and the V segment lost 8 bases, leaving 9 bases of the junction unmatched. The CDR3 consists of 13 residues. The CDR3 region is CAIFSRETHEQFF. The CDR3 bases are TGTGCCATCTTTTCGCGGGAGACCCATGAGCAGTTCTTC.

This clone came up once. The chain links TRBV5-6 to TRBJ2-7, with D possibly TRBD1 on 6 matching bases. The CDR3 length is 14 residues. Trimming removed 0 bases at V and 6 bases at J, with 13 bases between. CDR1 and CDR2 from the germline V gene are SGHDT and YYEEEE. CDR3 sequence reads: CASSLDRDGIEQYF. CDR3 bases: TGTGCCAGCAGCTTGGACAGGGACGGAATCGAGCAGTACTTC.

The chain combines TRBV13 with TRBJ2-1; 10 nucleotides match TRBD2. Trimming cost V 5 bases and J 8 bases; bases outside gene matches: 12. Germline CDR1 and CDR2: PRHDT and FYEKMQ (reference sequence). The CDR3 totals 16 residues. CDR3 in DNA: TGTGCCAGCAGCCCAGGGACTAGCGTTGGAGTGGATGAGCAGTTCTTC. Translating gives CASSPGTSVGVDEQFF.

The J gene is TRBJ1-2, the V gene TRBV28, with 7 nucleotides matching TRBD1. Per the germline V gene, CDR1 is MDHEN and CDR2 is SYDVKM. The trim removed 6 bases at V and 4 bases at J, leaving 11 bases unmatched. There are 15 residues in the CDR3. The CDR3 DNA reads TGTGCCAGCAGGTCCGGGACAGCTCTATCCTATGGCTACACCTTC. Protein product: CASRSGTALSYGYTF.

The rearrangement uses TRBV5-1 and TRBJ1-6; possibly TRBD1 for D (6 bases). Germline CDR1 and CDR2: SGHRS and YFSETQ. CDR3 length equals 14 residues. The germline V and J ends were trimmed by 3 bases and 9 bases, with 13 bases remaining between them. This CDR3 reads CASSSAQGSSPLHF. The DNA for the CDR3 is TGCGCCAGCAGCTCCGCACAGGGTTCTTCACCCCTCCACTTT.

V is TRBV2 and J is TRBJ2-3, with 8 bases that match TRBD2. CDR1 is SNHLY and CDR2 is FYNNEI in the germline V gene. V lost 4 bases and J lost 4; bases outside the gene matches: 4. CDR3 size: 14 residues. CDR3 in amino acids: CASSAQREPDTQYF. CDR3 in DNA: TGTGCCAGCAGTGCCCAGCGGGAGCCAGATACGCAGTATTTT.

In this sample, this clone turned up many times. V gene TRBV5-1 combines with J gene TRBJ2-5, with 11 bases that match TRBD2. The CDR3 spans 15 residues. V lost 5 bases and J lost 2; bases outside the gene matches: 5. Looked up from germline, CDR1 is SGHRS and CDR2 is YFSETQ. CDR3 coding DNA: TGCGCCAGCAGAGGGACTAGCGGCCCTCAAGAGACCCAGTACTTC. It encodes CASRGTSGPQETQYF.

This chain joins TRBV9 and TRBJ1-2, with D possibly TRBD1 on 5 matching bases. Trimming took 6 bases from V and 0 from J, leaving 12 bases between them. Germline CDR1 is SGDLS and CDR2 is YYNGEE. The CDR3 runs 14 residues. CDR3 residues: CASNSRGSNYGYTF. CDR3 nucleotide sequence: TGTGCCAGCAACTCCCGGGGGTCTAACTATGGCTACACCTTC.

This clone was detected a few times. The CDR3 loop reads CASSEEVGQGNEQYF. As DNA, the CDR3 is TGTGCCAGCAGTGAAGAGGTGGGACAGGGCAACGAGCAGTACTTC. This chain uses TRBV6-1 with TRBJ2-7, with TRBD1 identical over 9 bases. The CDR3 sequence is 15 residues long. Per the germline V gene, CDR1 is MNHNS and CDR2 is SASEGT. V shed 1 base and J 5 bases; nucleotides not matched to a gene: 6.

In this sample, this clone turned up a few times. V gene TRBV28 combines with J gene TRBJ2-7; 7 positions agree with TRBD2. Germline V gene lookup returns CDR1 MDHEN and CDR2 SYDVKM. The CDR3 has 16 residues. V shed 3 bases and J 0 bases; nucleotides not matched to a gene: 8. As DNA, the CDR3 is TGTGCCAGCAGTTTTACTTGGCGGGGGAGCTCCTACGAGCAGTACTTC. The encoded protein is CASSFTWRGSSYEQYF.

V gene TRBV5-1 combines with J gene TRBJ2-7; TRBD2 aligns across 10 bases. Germline V lookup: CDR1 SGHRS, CDR2 YFSETQ. Germline trimming cut 5 bases from V and 4 bases from J; bases unmatched to any gene: 6. The CDR3 spans 14 residues. As DNA, the CDR3 is TGCGCCAGCAGTGGGCTAGCGGGAGTTTACGAGCAGTACTTC. Amino acids: CASSGLAGVYEQYF.